These T cell receptor beta chains were read from a single sample in a study of cytomegalovirus exposure and HLA in healthy donors. TCRdb's table, derived via immunoSEQ multiplex PCR, lists solely in-frame clones and lacks some. This table has about 140,000 clones, roughly three quarters appearing once. The sequencing sample was made of PBMCs. The receptors originated from a woman in her twenties or thirties in good health and CMV-seronegative. The CDR3 runs from the conserved cysteine through the conserved F or W. A D gene is named only where the DNA matches it firmly. Some rows mark clone size as missing; the rest say once, few, many or name a class of expanded clone.

length | J | size | V | D | DNA | CDR3
14 | TRBJ1-5 | NA | TRBV28 | NA | TGTGCCACCTCCGCGGGACGAGTCAATCAGCCCCAGCATTTT | CATSAGRVNQPQHF
15 | TRBJ1-1 | NA | TRBV6-5 | NA | TGTGCCAGCAGTTACTCGGGCGGGGTGGACACTGAAGCTTTCTTT | CASSYSGGVDTEAFF
13 | TRBJ1-4 | NA | TRBV27 | NA | TGTGCCAGCAGTGCGAGAACTAATGAAAAACTGTTTTTT | CASSARTNEKLFF
12 | TRBJ1-1 | few | TRBV2 | NA | TGTGCCAGCAGTGGACAGAACACTGAAGCTTTCTTT | CASSGQNTEAFF
14 | TRBJ1-1 | once | TRBV7-9 | NA | TGTGCCAGCAGCTTATCGGGTGGAGGTACTGAAGCTTTCTTT | CASSLSGGGTEAFF
17 | TRBJ2-3 | NA | TRBV14 | NA | TGTGCCAGCAGCCCCATTTGGGCAGGGCCCATCACAGATACGCAGTATTTT | CASSPIWAGPITDTQYF
16 | TRBJ2-7 | NA | TRBV5-1 | TRBD1 | TGCGCCAGCAGCTTGGACAGGGGGCTATCATCCCTCGAGCAGTACTTC | CASSLDRGLSSLEQYF
14 | TRBJ2-3 | NA | TRBV2 | TRBD2 | TGTGCCAGCGGGGGACTAGCCTACACAGATACGCAGTATTTT | CASGGLAYTDTQYF
14 | TRBJ1-3 | few | TRBV2 | NA | TGTGCCAGCAGTCCCTCGGAGTCTGGAAACACCATATATTTT | CASSPSESGNTIYF
14 | TRBJ1-3 | NA | TRBV28 | NA | TGTGCCAGCAGTTCGACAGGACGGGGAAACACCATATATTTT | CASSSTGRGNTIYF
14 | TRBJ1-5 | NA | TRBV6-1 | NA | TGTGCCAGCAGTGAGGGGGGGGAAGGCCAGCCCCAGCATTTT | CASSEGGEGQPQHF
14 | TRBJ1-4 | NA | TRBV27 | NA | TGTGCCAGCAGAACCGGACAGTATAATGAAAAACTGTTTTTT | CASRTGQYNEKLFF
15 | TRBJ2-1 | NA | TRBV2 | TRBD2 | TGTGCCAGCAGTGACTTGAGCGGGGGTGGCGATGAGCAGTTCTTC | CASSDLSGGGDEQFF
15 | TRBJ2-7 | NA | TRBV7-2 | NA | TGTGCCAGCAGCTTAGATCAGGGGCACTCCTACGAGCAGTACTTC | CASSLDQGHSYEQYF
15 | TRBJ2-1 | once | TRBV10-1 | NA | TGCGCCAGCAGTGTTAGGCAGGGACTTGGCAATGAGCAGTTCTTC | CASSVRQGLGNEQFF